The clone carrying this T cell receptor beta chain was detected a few times. The sample originates from a study of blood T cells in healthy people across ages. A second PCR, run for about 6 to 11 cycles, used a sample-barcoded 5' primer plus a J-beta primer mix. TCRdb recomputed calls from the 5' RACE reads with MiXCR, one row per CDR3 protein. The profile shows over 300,000 distinct CDR3 sequences, about 49% of them singletons. This CDR3 region has 18 residues. The germline CDR1 and CDR2 sequences are MDHEN and SYDVKM. After removal of 3 bases from V and 4 bases from J, the junction contained 14 bases not matched to a gene.

V usage is TRBV28 and J usage is TRBJ2-5; 10 bases align to TRBD2. This sequence was found in a man aged 55 to 70 in good health. Sequencing was performed on blood. CDR3 bases: TGTGCCAGCAGTTTTCCTAGGGGCCCTAGCGGGAGAAGAGAGACCCAGTACTTC. Translation gives CASSFPRGPSGRRETQYF.